This T cell receptor beta chain was retrieved from a study of long-term antiretroviral therapy in people with HIV. Version v3.0 of the immunoSEQ assay ran at survey level. Data came from immunoSEQ multiplex PCR; TCRdb stores just in-frame clones and leaves some out. Of 14,000 or so clones listed, 80% to 85% are singletons. CDR3 length: 15 residues. CDR1 is LNHDA, CDR2 SQIVND, per germline (reference sequence). V lost 5 bases and J 11 bases, leaving 24 bases between the germline ends. The table lists this clone with a count of one. This clonotype originated in a woman aged 40-49 years with HIV. The specimen was unsorted PBMCs, collected 1.8 years before starting antiretroviral therapy. The V gene is TRBV19, the J gene TRBJ1-1; D may be TRBD1 (5 bases). CDR3 sequence reads: CASSSRPGLPELAFF. CDR3 coding DNA: TGTGCCAGTAGTTCGCGCCCGGGACTTCCCGAACTGGCTTTCTTT.